These 2 T cell receptor beta chains share one sample of origin, sequenced in a study of radiation and T cells in renal cell carcinoma (TCRdb year 2020). The protocol used for the library was the immunoSEQ multiplex PCR assay. TCRdb carries this immuneACCESS record with in-frame sequences only. Its versions omit some clonotypes, under half of them owing to an unresolved V gene in the studies checked, with the rest unexplained. This sample holds 10,000 to 15,000 clones; approximately 68% were observed only once. The ten largest clones capture 19% of the sample. What this sample's time point label stands for: tumor resected at nephrectomy. The treatment or condition label on this specimen signifies: treatment-naive control, cytoreductive nephrectomy. The starting material was tumor tissue, obtained from a patient whose treatment was nephrectomy without radiotherapy. These receptors came from a woman at least 80 years old with renal cell carcinoma.

V gene TRBV4-1 combines with J gene TRBJ2-1, with 14 bases identical to TRBD2. From germline, CDR1 is MGHRA and CDR2 YSYEKL. This CDR3 region has 19 residues. V lost 0 bases and J lost 8; bases outside the gene matches: 12. The DNA for the CDR3 is TGCGCCAGCAGCCAAGATCCACCCCTGACTAGCGGGGGGGCCCATGAGCAGTTCTTC. Encoded protein: CASSQDPPLTSGGAHEQFF.

The J gene is TRBJ1-3, the V gene TRBV9; no clear D. Germline loops: CDR1 SGDLS, CDR2 YYNGEE. V was pared by 0 bases and J by 2 bases, with 12 bases between. The CDR3 consists of 16 residues. The CDR3 is CASSVEPTGAGNTIYF. CDR3 DNA sequence: TGTGCCAGCAGCGTAGAGCCTACCGGAGCTGGAAACACCATATATTTT.